The 17 T cell receptor beta chains below all came from one sample that was sequenced in a study of shared clonotypes between healthy human individuals. Using immunoSEQ multiplex PCR, the repertoire was profiled, and TCRdb retains in-frame clones only, with some absent. The table lists some 2,100,000 clones, about 93% of them singletons. The naive CD8 fraction comprised CD45RO-negative cells positively selected for CCR7 and excluded terminally differentiated effector memory CD45RA+ cells. The material sequenced was naive CD8+ T cells from PBMCs. These receptors originate from a man younger than 35 in good health. Some clones in this sample may be carry-over from other donors' samples.

V usage is TRBV19 and J usage is TRBJ1-2; unclear D gene. V was trimmed by 0 bases and J by 3 bases, leaving 17 bases between them. The germline V gene encodes CDR1 LNHDA and CDR2 SQIVND (reference sequence). This CDR3 is built from 17 residues. This chain's CDR3 is CASSIDLQLRSYYGYTF. CDR3 nucleotide sequence: TGTGCCAGTAGTATAGATCTTCAACTACGGTCCTACTATGGCTACACCTTC.

A note on this clone: Other DNA sequences within the sample encode an identical CDR3. The V gene is TRBV28, the J gene TRBJ2-5; no firm D call. Germline lookup yields CDR1 MDHEN and CDR2 SYDVKM. Trimming took off 3 bases at V and 3 bases at J, with 8 bases between the two ends. The CDR3 is 13 residues long. The CDR3, as DNA: TGTGCCAGCAGTTTTAGGGCGGAAGAGACCCAGTACTTC. Protein: CASSFRAEETQYF.

In regard to this clone: Other DNA sequences of this sample code for an identical CDR3. V gene TRBV7-9 combines with J gene TRBJ2-1; TRBD1 matches at 8 bases. The CDR3 consists of 15 residues. Germline V CDR1 and CDR2: SEHNR, FQNEAQ (reference sequence). J gave up 4 bases and V 4 bases, and 6 bases lay outside the gene matches. CDR3 DNA: TGTGCCAGCAGCTCCGGGACAGGAATTTACAATGAGCAGTTCTTC. This sequence encodes CASSSGTGIYNEQFF.

The count of this clone is one. The genes are TRBV11-2 and TRBJ2-2, with a tentative D call TRBD1 (6 bases). Looked up from germline, CDR1 is SGHAT and CDR2 is FQNNGV. The CDR3 length is 18 residues. V was trimmed by 2 bases and J by 3 bases, leaving 19 bases between them. CDR3 amino acids: CASSLTLRQGRDTGELFF. In DNA form, the CDR3 reads TGTGCCAGCAGCTTAACCCTCAGGCAGGGGCGAGACACCGGGGAGCTGTTTTTT. The full variable domain, in which reference TRBV11-2 and TRBJ2-2 provide the parts outside the CDR3, is EAGVAQSPRYKIIEKRQSVAFWCNPISGHATLYWYQQILGQGPKLLIQFQNNGVVDDSQLPKDRFSAERLKGVDSTLKIQPAKLEDSAVYLCASSLTLRQGRDTGELFFGEGSRLTVL.

Regarding this clone: Other DNA sequences of this sample code for an identical CDR3. The rearrangement uses TRBV27 and TRBJ2-1; D unresolved. This CDR3 has 13 residues. Per germline, CDR1 MNHEY and CDR2 SMNVEV (reference sequence). Trimming left V 0 bases short and J 7 bases short, with 7 bases between. CDR3 DNA sequence: TGTGCCAGCAGTTTATCATTGGGGAATGAGCAGTTCTTC. Residues: CASSLSLGNEQFF.

The genes are TRBV5-4 and TRBJ1-2; D is undetermined. The CDR3 is 16 residues long. Germline V CDR1 and CDR2: SGHNT, YYREEE (reference sequence). V lost 0 bases and J 4 bases, leaving 16 bases between the germline ends. The CDR3 loop reads CASSLEVTASGYGYTF. Here the CDR3 DNA reads TGTGCCAGCAGCTTGGAGGTAACGGCCTCGGGCTATGGCTACACCTTC.

J is TRBJ2-6 and V is TRBV6-1; weak D call: TRBD2 (5 bases). Germline V gene lookup returns CDR1 MNHNS and CDR2 SASEGT. The CDR3 has 13 amino acids. The V gene lost 4 bases and the J gene lost 6 bases, with 7 bases spanning the gap. CDR3 coding DNA: TGTGCCAGCAGTGGAGGGCTGGCCAACGTCCTGACTTTC. Residues: CASSGGLANVLTF.

This sequence joins TRBV5-6 and TRBJ2-2; 7 bases line up with TRBD2. The trim removed 5 bases at V and 2 bases at J, leaving 15 bases unmatched. This CDR3 is 18 amino acids long. Germline V gene data show CDR1 as SGHDT and CDR2 as YYEEEE. The CDR3 is CASSLRASGLINTGELFF. The CDR3 DNA follows: TGTGCCAGCAGTCTTAGGGCTAGCGGCCTTATTAACACCGGGGAGCTGTTTTTT.

The chain links TRBV18 to TRBJ2-1; 9 bases align to TRBD1. The V gene's germline CDR1 is KGHSH and CDR2 LQKENI. The V gene end was trimmed by 6 bases and the J gene end by 4 bases; junction bases not matched to a gene: 7. This CDR3 has 15 residues. CDR3: CASSQGQGPYNEQFF. DNA of the CDR3: TGTGCCAGCTCGCAGGGACAGGGACCATACAATGAGCAGTTCTTC.

In regard to this clone: The sample contains more than one DNA sequence encoding this CDR3. The genes are TRBV29-1 and TRBJ1-1, with D tentatively TRBD1 (6 bases). This CDR3 is 10 amino acids long. Germline V gene sequence: CDR1 SQVTM, CDR2 ANQGSEA. Trimming removed 4 bases from V and 8 bases from J, with 8 bases in between. The CDR3 region has the DNA TGCAGCGTTGGACAGGCCGAAGCTTTCTTT. Encoded protein: CSVGQAEAFF.

The chain uses TRBV27 and TRBJ2-5, with 7 bases that match TRBD1. V was clipped by 3 bases and J by 5 bases; unmatched bases: 6. This CDR3 has 14 amino acids. CDR1 is MNHEY, CDR2 SMNVEV, per germline (reference sequence). This CDR3 reads CASSFYRGGETQYF. DNA of the CDR3: TGTGCCAGCAGTTTTTACAGGGGTGGGGAGACCCAGTACTTC.

The rearrangement links TRBV7-6 to TRBJ2-3; no definite D call. The CDR3 extends over 14 amino acids. In germline, CDR1 is SGHVS, CDR2 FNYEAQ. Between the trimmed V and J ends, which lost 4 bases and 1 base, there was a span of 9 bases. For the CDR3, the DNA is TGTGCCAGCAGCTCCGGATCTCGCACAGATACGCAGTATTTT. Amino acid sequence: CASSSGSRTDTQYF.

The CDR3 nucleotides are TGTGCCAGCAGCGTAGATCGACAGGGGGGTGGGTACGAGCAGTACTTC. It translates to CASSVDRQGGGYEQYF. The chain has TRBV9 and TRBJ2-7; 9 nucleotides match TRBD1. The germline V gene encodes CDR1 SGDLS and CDR2 YYNGEE. V lost 0 bases and J lost 4; bases outside the gene matches: 8. The CDR3 is 16 amino acids.

The J gene is TRBJ2-1, the V gene TRBV19; 7 bases agree with TRBD2. Germline trimming cut 6 bases from V and 5 bases from J; bases unmatched to any gene: 10. The CDR3 covers 15 residues. CDR1 is LNHDA and CDR2 is SQIVND in the germline V gene (reference sequence). CDR3 region: CASSLPWAGDNEQFF. The CDR3 nucleotides are TGTGCCAGTAGCCTCCCCTGGGCGGGGGACAATGAGCAGTTCTTC.

This clone has a single count. The chain carries TRBV18 and TRBJ2-7; 10 bases are shared with TRBD1. The length of the CDR3 is 14 residues. With V trimmed by 3 bases and J by 6 bases, 5 bases remained unmatched. The germline gives CDR1 KGHSH, CDR2 LQKENI. In DNA, the CDR3 is TGTGCCAGCTCACCCACCGACAGGGGGCCCGAGCAGTACTTC. The encoded protein is CASSPTDRGPEQYF.

This chain links TRBV19 with TRBJ2-7; 10 nucleotides match TRBD2. The V gene's germline CDR1 is LNHDA and CDR2 SQIVND (reference sequence). V shed 7 bases and J 5 bases; nucleotides not matched to a gene: 5. This CDR3 contains 13 residues. CDR3 sequence reads: CASTQREGDEQYF. The DNA of the CDR3 is TGTGCCAGTACCCAGCGGGAGGGCGACGAGCAGTACTTC.

This clone showed up just once. The sample carries other DNA sequences with the same CDR3. The chain recombines TRBV13 with TRBJ1-1; D unclear. Deletions cut 2 bases from V and 1 base from J, with 2 bases between. The CDR3 is 12 residues long. Germline CDR1 reads PRHDT; CDR2 reads FYEKMQ (reference sequence). This chain's CDR3 is CASSLPNTEAFF. DNA of the CDR3: TGTGCCAGCAGCTTACCGAACACTGAAGCTTTCTTT.